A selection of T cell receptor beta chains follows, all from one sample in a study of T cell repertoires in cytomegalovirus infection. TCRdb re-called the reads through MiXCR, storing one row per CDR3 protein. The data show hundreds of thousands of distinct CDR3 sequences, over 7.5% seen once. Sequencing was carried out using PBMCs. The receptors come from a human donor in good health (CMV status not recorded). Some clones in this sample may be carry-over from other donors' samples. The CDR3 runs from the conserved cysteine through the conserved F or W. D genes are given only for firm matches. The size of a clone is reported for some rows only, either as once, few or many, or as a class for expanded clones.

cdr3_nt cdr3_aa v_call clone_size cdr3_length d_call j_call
TGCGCCAGCAGCCAAGGTTCCTATAATTCACCCCTCCACTTT CASSQGSYNSPLHF TRBV4-3 - 14 - TRBJ1-6
TGTGCCAGCAGCCACGGTGCTAGCGGGAGAATGGGGGAGCTGTTTTTT CASSHGASGRMGELFF TRBV11-3 - 16 TRBD2 TRBJ2-2
TGTGCCAGCAGTGGAACGGTAGCGAACACCGGGGAGCTGTTTTTT CASSGTVANTGELFF TRBV7-2 many 15 - TRBJ2-2
TGTGCCAGCAGCTCGACAGGGGGCGGGGAGACCCAGTACTTC CASSSTGGGETQYF TRBV7-3 many 14 TRBD1 TRBJ2-5
TGCAGTGCTAGAGATGGCAGCTCCTACGAGCAGTACTTC CSARDGSSYEQYF TRBV20-1 - 13 - TRBJ2-7
TGTGCCAGCAGCCAACCCCTGGGGTACCCAGAGACCCAGTACTTC CASSQPLGYPETQYF TRBV5-4 - 15 - TRBJ2-5
TGTGCCAGCAGCTTACCGGGACAGCGGACCTCTGGAAACACCATATATTTT CASSLPGQRTSGNTIYF TRBV7-2 many 17 TRBD1 TRBJ1-3
TGTGCCAGCAGGCCAACAGGGATTAATGAAAAACTGTTTTTT CASRPTGINEKLFF TRBV6-6 - 14 - TRBJ1-4
TGTGCCAGCAGGCCCACTAGCGGGAGCGAGACCCAGTACTTC CASRPTSGSETQYF TRBV7-2 many 14 TRBD2 TRBJ2-5
TGTGCCACCAGTGACATTAGCGGGAGAGGGGGGAATGAGCAGTTCTTC CATSDISGRGGNEQFF TRBV24-1 - 16 TRBD2 TRBJ2-1
TGTGCCAGTAGTATGGCGTCTAGCGGGAGGGGTAATGAGCAGTTCTTC CASSMASSGRGNEQFF TRBV19 - 16 TRBD2 TRBJ2-1
TGTGCCAGCAGCGGGACGGTGTGGGGCTACACCTTC CASSGTVWGYTF TRBV6-2/TRBV6-3 - 12 - TRBJ1-2
TGTGCCAGCAGCCCGGACTCCCCCTCCGAGCAGTACTTC CASSPDSPSEQYF TRBV11-2 many 13 - TRBJ2-7
TGCAGCGCCAGGACAGGGATGAACACTGAAGCTTTCTTT CSARTGMNTEAFF TRBV29-1 few 13 TRBD1 TRBJ1-1
TGCAGTGCTGTAGGCGAGCTACGCTATGGCTACACCTTC CSAVGELRYGYTF TRBV20-1 - 13 - TRBJ1-2
TGTGCCAGCAGCCCAGCGGACAGGGCAAAACGGGGATACTATTTT CASSPADRAKRGYYF TRBV7-8 many 15 TRBD1 TRBJ2-3
TGTGCCAGCAGCTATATCCTCAGGGGCCGGGTCAAGCAGCCCCAGCATTTT CASSYILRGRVKQPQHF TRBV6-2/TRBV6-3 many 17 - TRBJ1-5
TGTGCCAGCAAGGACAGGGGCGCCCCCGGGCAGCCCCAGCATTTT CASKDRGAPGQPQHF TRBV28 - 15 TRBD1 TRBJ1-5
TGTGCCAGCAGCTCCCACGGACAGGGGGGAGCTGAAGCTTTCTTT CASSSHGQGGAEAFF TRBV11-2 - 15 TRBD1 TRBJ1-1
TGTGCCAGCAGGAAAGAGCCTAGCAGCTGGTTACAGTTCTTC CASRKEPSSWLQFF TRBV12-3/TRBV12-4 few 14 - TRBJ2-1
TGTGCCAGCACCGGGGAGGGGGGGGGCTACGAGCAGTACTTC CASTGEGGGYEQYF TRBV7-2 many 14 - TRBJ2-7
TGTGCCATCAGTGAGTCGCCAGCGGGCCAGGAGCAGTTCTTC CAISESPAGQEQFF TRBV10-3 few 14 - TRBJ2-1
TGTGCCAGCAGTCTCAGCTTTGGGACTAGCGGGAGATTATTAGAGACCCAGTACTTC CASSLSFGTSGRLLETQYF TRBV7-2 few 19 TRBD2 TRBJ2-5
TGTGCCAGCGGGGTGGGGGGAGAGAGTGAGCAGTTCTTC CASGVGGESEQFF TRBV6-2/TRBV6-3 few 13 - TRBJ2-1
TGTGCCAGCAGCTCCGGGGCCACAGATACGCAGTATTTT CASSSGATDTQYF TRBV6-6 many 13 - TRBJ2-3
TGTGCCAGCAAGTTACAGGGGTCTAATGAAAAACTGTTTTTT CASKLQGSNEKLFF TRBV2 few 14 TRBD1 TRBJ1-4
TGTGCCAGCAGCGTAGATATACTAGCGGGGGGTGTGGATACGCAGTATTTT CASSVDILAGGVDTQYF TRBV9 few 17 TRBD2 TRBJ2-3
TGTGCCAGCAGTTACTCCTCGGCGGGACAGAGCTACGAGCAGTACTTC CASSYSSAGQSYEQYF TRBV6-6 many 16 - TRBJ2-7
TGTGCCAGCACCCCGGCGGCCTCTGGAAACACCATATATTTT CASTPAASGNTIYF TRBV7-2 many 14 - TRBJ1-3
TGTGCCAGTAGTATAATAGCGGGGGACAATGAGCAGTTCTTC CASSIIAGDNEQFF TRBV19 many 14 TRBD2 TRBJ2-1
TGTGCCAGCAGCCCTCAGCTAAGGACAGATACGCAGTATTTT CASSPQLRTDTQYF TRBV7-2 - 14 - TRBJ2-3
TGTGCCAGCAGCTCGGGGGTCAGGGATGGCACCGGGGAGCTGTTTTTT CASSSGVRDGTGELFF TRBV7-3 many 16 - TRBJ2-2
TGTGCCAGCAGCTTAGGACAGGGGCGATCAACTGAAGCTTTCTTT CASSLGQGRSTEAFF TRBV5-4 few 15 TRBD1 TRBJ1-1
TGTGCCAGCAGTCTCAGGGACCAGCCCCAGCATTTT CASSLRDQPQHF TRBV12-3/TRBV12-4 many 12 - TRBJ1-5
TGTGCCAGCAGCATGGGGACAGGGACCAGCAATCAGCCCCAGCATTTT CASSMGTGTSNQPQHF TRBV7-2 - 16 TRBD1 TRBJ1-5
TGTGCCAGCAGCGTAGACCCGCTGAACACTGAAGCTTTCTTT CASSVDPLNTEAFF TRBV9 many 14 - TRBJ1-1
TGTGCCAGCAGCTTAACCAGCTACAGCTCCTACGAGCAGTACTTC CASSLTSYSSYEQYF TRBV7-2 many 15 - TRBJ2-7
TGCAGTGCGGTAACCGGGGGGCCGGGGGAAGCTTTCTTT CSAVTGGPGEAFF TRBV20-1 few 13 - TRBJ1-1
TGTGCCAGCAGAAGACTAGCGGGCGGAGAGACCCAGTACTTC CASRRLAGGETQYF TRBV7-9 few 14 TRBD2 TRBJ2-5
TGTGCCAGCAGCGCCCTAGCGGTGGGGACAGATACGCAGTATTTT CASSALAVGTDTQYF TRBV9 few 15 TRBD2 TRBJ2-3
TGCGCCAGCAGGGACAGGGGGCCCCTCAACACTGAAGCTTTCTTT CASRDRGPLNTEAFF TRBV5-1 many 15 TRBD1 TRBJ1-1
TGTGCCAGCAGCTTAGCCCCCCTCAATGAGCAGTTCTTC CASSLAPLNEQFF TRBV7-9 - 13 - TRBJ2-1
TGCAGTGCCACCGGAACTAGCGGGGGGGCAGAGACCCAGTACTTC CSATGTSGGAETQYF TRBV20-1 - 15 TRBD2 TRBJ2-5
TGTGCCAGCAGCGTCGGGCCAGGGGGATTCTACGAGCAGTACTTC CASSVGPGGFYEQYF TRBV7-6 - 15 TRBD1 TRBJ2-7
TGCGCCAGCAGCTTGGCCGAGGGGAAGCAGTACTTC CASSLAEGKQYF TRBV5-1 few 12 - TRBJ2-7
TGTGCCAGCAGTTACTCGAAATTGACATCGCAGTTCTTC CASSYSKLTSQFF TRBV6-5 few 13 - TRBJ2-1